These 18 T cell receptor beta chains were sequenced from one sample in a study of cytomegalovirus exposure and HLA in healthy donors. Profiling relied on immunoSEQ multiplex PCR, and the TCRdb table lists in-frame clones only, not all of them. The sample has about 250,000 clones, about 90% seen once; the top ten hold more than 10%. Sequenced material: PBMCs. The receptor source for this set is a man aged 18 to 29 in good health and CMV-seropositive.

The J gene is TRBJ1-5, the V gene TRBV4-1; no reliable D call. Germline CDR1 MGHRA, CDR2 YSYEKL. V dropped 0 bases and J dropped 5 bases, with 11 bases sitting between them. This CDR3 has 15 residues. CDR3 residues: CASSQDDFSDQPQHF. CDR3 sequence (DNA): TGCGCCAGCAGCCAAGACGACTTTTCCGATCAGCCCCAGCATTTT.

The chain combines TRBV28 with TRBJ2-1; 9 bases line up with TRBD1. Germline CDR1 is MDHEN and CDR2 is SYDVKM. This CDR3 has 15 amino acids. The J segment lost 4 bases and the V segment lost 6 bases, leaving 7 bases of the junction unmatched. The CDR3 spells CASRPDRGLYNEQFF. The CDR3, as DNA: TGTGCCAGCAGGCCGGACAGGGGTTTATACAATGAGCAGTTCTTC.

The chain recombines TRBV6-5 with TRBJ1-2; 7 bases line up with TRBD1. Germline values: CDR1 MNHEY, CDR2 SVGAGI. The CDR3 is 14 residues long. Trimming at V came to 4 bases and at J to 4 bases, leaving 6 bases not matched to a gene. This chain's CDR3 is CASSWRQGAYGYTF. The CDR3 coding sequence is TGTGCCAGCAGTTGGAGACAGGGTGCCTATGGCTACACCTTC.

As to this clone: Mismatch with germline at one junction end may stem from a read error. This sequence joins TRBV7-9 and TRBJ1-2; D is unresolved. Germline lookup yields CDR1 SEHNR and CDR2 FQNEAQ (reference sequence). CDR3 size: 13 residues. This CDR3 is CASSLGPDSLSWW. DNA of the CDR3: TGTGCCAGCAGCTTAGGGCCGGACTCACTCTCCTGGTGG. The full variable domain, with the rest looked up from reference TRBV7-9 and TRBJ1-2, is DTGVSQNPRHKITKRGQNVTFRCDPISEHNRLYWYRQTLGQGPEFLTYFQNEAQLEKSRLLSDRFSAERPKGSFSTLEIQRTEQGDSAMYLCASSLGPDSLSWWGSGTRLTVV.

The J gene is TRBJ2-1, the V gene TRBV27; 12 nucleotides match TRBD2. The germline V gene has CDR1 MNHEY and CDR2 SMNVEV (reference sequence). The CDR3 runs to 16 residues. The ends lost 5 bases at V and 3 bases at J; junction bases unmatched: 5. CDR3 coding DNA: TGTGCCAGCAGTCCTAGGACTAGCGGGATCTACAATGAGCAGTTCTTC. This encodes CASSPRTSGIYNEQFF.

This chain links TRBV5-1 with TRBJ2-2; perhaps TRBD2 as D (5 bases). V was clipped by 4 bases and J by 12 bases, with 10 bases between them. Germline assignment: CDR1 SGHRS and CDR2 YFSETQ. CDR3 length: 11 amino acids. The CDR3 DNA is TGCGCCAGCAGCCGTCCGGGGAAGCTGTTTTTT. Its protein is CASSRPGKLFF.

J is TRBJ2-1 and V is TRBV5-1; 14 nucleotides align to TRBD2. The V segment lost 0 bases and the J segment 9 bases; nucleotides outside the gene matches: 5. The CDR3 runs 16 residues. CDR1 is SGHRS and CDR2 is YFSETQ in the germline V gene. CDR3 residues: CASSLEGLAGVAEQFF. Written as DNA, the CDR3 is TGCGCCAGCAGCTTGGAGGGACTAGCGGGAGTTGCTGAGCAGTTCTTC.

This chain uses TRBV27 with TRBJ1-4; 7 nucleotides line up with TRBD1. With 3 bases clipped from V and 4 bases from J, the junction kept 8 bases outside the gene matches. The CDR3 consists of 16 residues. Germline CDR1 is MNHEY and CDR2 is SMNVEV (reference sequence). CDR3 in DNA: TGTGCCAGCAGTTTTTACCGGGACAGCCTTAATGAAAAACTGTTTTTT. Amino acids: CASSFYRDSLNEKLFF.

This clone was counted a single time. This chain links TRBV7-9 with TRBJ2-2; 10 bases are a match to TRBD2. Germline CDR1 and CDR2: SEHNR and FQNEAQ (reference sequence). Unmatched junction bases numbered 3, after V lost 4 bases and J lost 1 base. The CDR3 is 16 residues long. The CDR3 is CASSSASGGNTGELFF. The DNA of the CDR3 is TGTGCCAGCAGCTCAGCTAGCGGGGGGAACACCGGGGAGCTGTTTTTT. Complete variable domain (other parts from reference TRBV7-9 and TRBJ2-2): DTGVSQNPRHKITKRGQNVTFRCDPISEHNRLYWYRQTLGQGPEFLTYFQNEAQLEKSRLLSDRFSAERPKGSFSTLEIQRTEQGDSAMYLCASSSASGGNTGELFFGEGSRLTVL.

The chain couples TRBV9 to TRBJ1-1; no clear D. This CDR3 is 14 amino acids long. Germline V lookup: CDR1 SGDLS, CDR2 YYNGEE. Trimming removed 3 bases from V and 4 bases from J, with 13 bases in between. The CDR3 is CASSEAPVPTEAFF. In nucleotides, the CDR3 is TGTGCCAGCAGCGAGGCCCCAGTGCCCACTGAAGCTTTCTTT. Using reference TRBV9 and TRBJ1-1 for the parts outside the CDR3, the full variable domain is DSGVTQTPKHLITATGQRVTLRCSPRSGDLSVYWYQQSLDQGLQFLIQYYNGEERAKGNILERFSAQQFPDLHSELNLSSLELGDSALYFCASSEAPVPTEAFFGQGTRLTVV.

This chain connects TRBV30 to TRBJ2-3, with D tentatively TRBD1 (5 bases). V was trimmed by 0 bases and J by 2 bases, leaving 9 bases between them. Per germline, CDR1 GTSNPN and CDR2 SVGIG (reference sequence). The CDR3 covers 14 residues. The CDR3 DNA sequence: TGTGCCTGGAGTGTAGGGGCCACCACAGATACGCAGTATTTT. Protein product: CAWSVGATTDTQYF.

The rearrangement links TRBV6-1 to TRBJ2-7, with D possibly TRBD2 on 5 matching bases. V was cut by 6 bases and J by 1 base, with 16 bases left in between. The CDR3 length is 15 residues. CDR1 is MNHNS, CDR2 SASEGT, per germline. The CDR3 loop reads CASSLPRGSSYEQYF. CDR3 sequence (DNA): TGTGCCAGCAGCCTACCCCGAGGGTCTTCCTACGAGCAGTACTTC.

V and J are TRBV10-3 and TRBJ2-1; no firm D call. There are 14 residues in the CDR3. The V gene's germline CDR1 is ENHRY and CDR2 SYGVKD. The V end lost 10 bases, the J end lost 2 bases, and 15 bases lay between the germline ends. The CDR3 loop reads CATTRTVTYNEQFF. The CDR3 DNA follows: TGTGCCACAACGCGGACGGTGACCTACAATGAGCAGTTCTTC.

J is TRBJ2-7 and V is TRBV5-4, with a weak D call TRBD1 (7 bases). The germline V gene has CDR1 SGHNT and CDR2 YYREEE (reference sequence). V was cut by 4 bases and J by 6 bases, with 14 bases left in between. This CDR3 contains 13 residues. Written as DNA, the CDR3 is TGTGCCAGCAGCGCGGGACAGACCCTCGAGCAGTACTTC. Amino acids: CASSAGQTLEQYF.

This rearrangement joins TRBV6-6 to TRBJ2-7; D gene uncertain. The CDR3 sequence is 12 residues long. Germline-derived CDR1 and CDR2 are MNHNY and SVGAGI (reference sequence). V was pared by 0 bases and J by 6 bases, with 6 bases between. CDR3 residues: CASSYSQSEQYF. The CDR3 DNA follows: TGTGCCAGCAGTTACTCACAGAGCGAGCAGTACTTC.

The genes are TRBV25-1 and TRBJ2-5; TRBD2 is a possible D gene (5 bases). CDR3 length: 13 residues. V lost 2 bases, J lost 5 bases, and 9 bases lay in between. Germline V gene lookup returns CDR1 MGHDK and CDR2 SYGVNS. The CDR3 loop is CASSEGPGETQYF. CDR3 DNA sequence: TGTGCCAGCAGTGAAGGCCCGGGGGAGACCCAGTACTTC.

The V call is TRBV6-4, the J call TRBJ2-1, with 7 bases aligning to TRBD2. J lost 2 bases, V lost 6 bases, and 7 bases had no gene match. The CDR3 is made up of 15 amino acids. Looked up from germline, CDR1 is MRHNA and CDR2 is SNTAGT. CDR3 nucleotides: TGTGCCAGCAGCAGGCAGAGCGGGGCCTACAATGAGCAGTTCTTC. Its translation: CASSRQSGAYNEQFF.

V and J are TRBV6-1 and TRBJ2-5; D may be TRBD1 (6 bases). V was cut by 7 bases and J by 3 bases, with 12 bases left in between. Germline values: CDR1 MNHNS, CDR2 SASEGT. This CDR3 comprises 13 residues. This CDR3 is CASMSGVEETQYF. DNA for the CDR3: TGTGCCAGCATGTCAGGGGTTGAAGAGACCCAGTACTTC.